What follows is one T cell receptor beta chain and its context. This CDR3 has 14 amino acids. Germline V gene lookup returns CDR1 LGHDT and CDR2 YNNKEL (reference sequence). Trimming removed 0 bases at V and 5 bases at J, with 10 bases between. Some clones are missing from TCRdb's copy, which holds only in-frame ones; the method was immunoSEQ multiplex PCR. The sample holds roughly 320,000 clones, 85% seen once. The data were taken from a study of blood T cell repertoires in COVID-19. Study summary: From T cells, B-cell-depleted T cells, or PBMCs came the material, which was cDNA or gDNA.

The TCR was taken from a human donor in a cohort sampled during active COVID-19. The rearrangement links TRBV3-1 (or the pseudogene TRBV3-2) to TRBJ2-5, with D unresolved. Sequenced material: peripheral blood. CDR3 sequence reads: CASSQEEYSETQYF. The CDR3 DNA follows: TGTGCCAGCAGCCAAGAAGAGTATTCGGAGACCCAGTACTTC.